The next 27 T cell receptor beta chains were all read from a single sample in a study of T cell repertoires in cytomegalovirus infection (dated by TCRdb to 2018 to 2020). Sequencing was performed on an Illumina HiSeq 1500. The raw public data were reprocessed by TCRdb itself: fastp quality trimming at Q25, MiXCR clonotype calling, in-frame beta chains only. Records with the same CDR3 protein are collapsed into one entry carrying the most frequent genes and DNA. The sample data list 250,000 or so distinct CDR3 sequences, and approximately 10% of these were observed just once. The ten biggest clones cover more than 13% of the sample. The specimen sequenced was PBMCs. Every receptor here comes from a human donor in good health (CMV status not recorded). Some clones in this sample may be carry-over from other donors' samples.

In its sample, this clonotype was seen many times. Here the CDR3 DNA reads TGTGCCAGTAGTGCCCTATTACAGGGGGCTAGCACTGAAGCTTTCTTT. This translates into CASSALLQGASTEAFF. The chain is built from TRBV19 and TRBJ1-1, with 9 bases identical to TRBD1. V lost 5 bases, J lost 4 bases, and 11 bases stayed unmatched. Germline V lookup: CDR1 LNHDA, CDR2 SQIVND (reference sequence). The length of the CDR3 is 16 residues.

The chain has TRBV20-1 and TRBJ1-2; 8 bases align to TRBD1. Trimming took 5 bases from V and 3 from J; bases not matched to a gene: 2. The germline gives CDR1 DFQATT, CDR2 SNEGSKA (reference sequence). This CDR3 contains 12 residues. In DNA form, the CDR3 reads TGCAGTGCTTCGGACAGGGACTATGGCTACACCTTC. Its translation: CSASDRDYGYTF.

A few counts support this clonotype. This chain connects TRBV6-2 or TRBV6-3 to TRBJ2-2; D is possibly TRBD1 or TRBD2 (5 bases each). V was trimmed by 5 bases and J by 4 bases, leaving 17 bases between them. Germline lookup yields CDR1 MNHEY and CDR2 SVGEGT. The CDR3 runs to 16 residues. The CDR3 loop is CASSIWDGLGTGELFF. CDR3 nucleotide sequence: TGTGCCAGCAGTATCTGGGACGGACTTGGCACCGGGGAGCTGTTTTTT.

This clonotype was observed at least ten times. The chain employs TRBV7-9 and TRBJ2-1, with TRBD2 as a possible D gene (6 bases). Trimming left V 6 bases short and J 9 bases short, with 24 bases between. Germline assignment: CDR1 SEHNR and CDR2 FQNEAQ (reference sequence). This CDR3 is built from 16 residues. The CDR3 is CASSAARMTLGGEQFF. CDR3 DNA sequence: TGTGCCAGCAGTGCCGCCAGAATGACTCTGGGGGGTGAGCAGTTCTTC.

This clonotype has more than one count but fewer than ten. The chain employs TRBV28 and TRBJ1-1, with D tentatively TRBD1 (6 bases). Looked up from germline, CDR1 is MDHEN and CDR2 is SYDVKM. V was clipped by 4 bases and J by 1 base, with 13 bases between them. The CDR3 contains 15 residues. The CDR3 here is CASSSWTESNTEAFF. CDR3 nucleotide sequence: TGTGCCAGCAGTTCCTGGACAGAGTCGAACACTGAAGCTTTCTTT. The whole variable domain, filled in from reference TRBV28 and TRBJ1-1, reads DVKVTQSSRYLVKRTGEKVFLECVQDMDHENMFWYRQDPGLGLRLIYFSYDVKMKEKGDIPEGYSVSREKKERFSLILESASTNQTSMYLCASSSWTESNTEAFFGQGTRLTVV.

This clonotype was seen repeatedly, ten times or more. The chain couples TRBV7-2 to TRBJ2-1; D unclear. Germline V lookup: CDR1 SGHTA, CDR2 FQGNSA. Trimming pared 5 bases from V and 0 bases from J, leaving 11 bases between. The CDR3 consists of 15 residues. The CDR3 DNA sequence: TGTGCCAGCAGCCTATCCGAGAGCTCCTACAATGAGCAGTTCTTC. Its protein is CASSLSESSYNEQFF. The full variable domain, completed using reference TRBV7-2 and TRBJ2-1, is GAGVSQSPSNKVTEKGKDVELRCDPISGHTALYWYRQSLGQGLEFLIYFQGNSAPDKSGLPSDRFSAERTGGSVSTLTIQRTQQEDSAVYLCASSLSESSYNEQFFGPGTRLTVL.

This clonotype was seen repeatedly, ten times or more. This chain uses TRBV10-3 with TRBJ1-1; D gene unclear. This CDR3 is built from 11 residues. Trimming took 3 bases from V and 7 from J, leaving 6 bases between them. Germline V CDR1 and CDR2: ENHRY, SYGVKD. CDR3 in amino acids: CAISDVSEAFF. The CDR3 DNA reads as TGTGCCATCAGTGACGTAAGTGAAGCTTTCTTT.

The sample holds many counts of this clonotype. The chain employs TRBV7-2 and TRBJ1-4; D unclear. The V end was cut by 4 bases, the J end by 0 bases, with 21 bases between. The germline V gene encodes CDR1 SGHTA and CDR2 FQGNSA. The CDR3 sequence is 19 residues long. CDR3 protein: CASSSVLGNKGPTNEKLFF. CDR3 nucleotides: TGTGCCAGCAGCTCGGTCCTCGGGAACAAGGGCCCAACTAATGAAAAACTGTTTTTT. Filled out from reference TRBV7-2 and TRBJ1-4, the complete variable domain reads GAGVSQSPSNKVTEKGKDVELRCDPISGHTALYWYRQSLGQGLEFLIYFQGNSAPDKSGLPSDRFSAERTGGSVSTLTIQRTQQEDSAVYLCASSSVLGNKGPTNEKLFFGSGTQLSVL.

This clonotype was observed many times. CDR3 DNA sequence: TGTGCCAGCAGCTTAGATGCTGGACAGGGATCCTACGAGCAGTACTTC. Translated: CASSLDAGQGSYEQYF. The V gene is TRBV7-2, the J gene TRBJ2-7, with TRBD1 identical over 8 bases. V was pared by 1 base and J by 1 base, with 6 bases of the junction left unmatched. This CDR3 has 16 residues. CDR1 and CDR2 (germline): SGHTA, FQGNSA. Complete variable domain (other parts from reference TRBV7-2 and TRBJ2-7): GAGVSQSPSNKVTEKGKDVELRCDPISGHTALYWYRQSLGQGLEFLIYFQGNSAPDKSGLPSDRFSAERTGGSVSTLTIQRTQQEDSAVYLCASSLDAGQGSYEQYFGPGTRLTVT.

The rearrangement links TRBV19 to TRBJ1-1; D is ambiguous. The CDR3 sequence is 13 residues long. Germline assignment: CDR1 LNHDA and CDR2 SQIVND (reference sequence). Deletions cut 7 bases from V and 1 base from J, with 10 bases between. The CDR3 DNA reads as TGTGCCAGTAAGGAACGAGGGAACACTGAAGCTTTCTTT. This codes for CASKERGNTEAFF.

This clonotype was observed a handful of times. CDR3 residues: CASSPRTEEAYGYTF. The CDR3 nucleotides are TGCGCCAGCAGCCCGAGGACGGAGGAGGCATATGGCTACACCTTC. This chain joins TRBV4-3 and TRBJ1-2; D remains unclear. The CDR3 length is 15 residues. With 4 bases removed from V and 5 bases from J, the gap between germline ends came to 17 bases. Germline CDR1 reads LGHNA; CDR2 reads YSLEER.

The rearrangement links TRBV29-1 to TRBJ2-3; maybe TRBD1 (6 bases). The V end was cut by 6 bases, the J end by 6 bases, with 22 bases between. CDR3 length: 15 amino acids. Germline CDR1 is SQVTM and CDR2 is ANQGSEA. The CDR3 here is CSVILQGARADTQYF. CDR3 in DNA: TGCAGCGTGATCCTACAGGGAGCTAGGGCCGATACGCAGTATTTT.

This clonotype was recorded at least ten times. The chain is built from TRBV7-2 and TRBJ2-2, with D perhaps TRBD1 or TRBD2 (5 bases each). The CDR3 has 15 residues. V gave up 5 bases and J gave up 6 bases, with 16 bases separating them. Looked up from germline, CDR1 is SGHTA and CDR2 is FQGNSA. The CDR3 here is CASSRRGQGSGELFF. For the CDR3, the DNA is TGTGCCAGCAGCCGACGCGGGCAGGGATCCGGGGAGCTGTTTTTT. The full variable domain, completed using reference TRBV7-2 and TRBJ2-2, is GAGVSQSPSNKVTEKGKDVELRCDPISGHTALYWYRQSLGQGLEFLIYFQGNSAPDKSGLPSDRFSAERTGGSVSTLTIQRTQQEDSAVYLCASSRRGQGSGELFFGEGSRLTVL.

This clonotype was seen a handful of times. The chain joins TRBV28 to TRBJ2-5; TRBD1 aligns across 7 bases. CDR1 and CDR2 (germline): MDHEN, SYDVKM. The CDR3 has 14 amino acids. V lost 6 bases to trimming and J lost 1 base; unmatched junction nucleotides: 5. The CDR3 DNA follows: TGTGCCAGCAGACGGGCAGGGGGCCAAGAGACCCAGTACTTC. This translates into CASRRAGGQETQYF.

This clonotype was detected ten times or more. The chain uses TRBV6-2 or TRBV6-3 and TRBJ2-5, with 7 positions matching TRBD1. CDR3 length: 14 residues. V shed 5 bases, J shed 3 bases, and the junction held 6 bases outside the gene matches. Per germline, CDR1 MNHEY and CDR2 SVGEGT. In nucleotides, the CDR3 is TGTGCCAGCAGTAAGGGACAGCGAGAAGAGACCCAGTACTTC. This encodes CASSKGQREETQYF.

Ten or more counts support this clonotype. J is TRBJ1-1 and V is TRBV15; the D is unclear. Looked up from germline, CDR1 is LNHNV and CDR2 is YYDKDF (reference sequence). V gave up 1 base and J gave up 4 bases, with 1 base separating them. The CDR3 runs to 11 residues. The CDR3 region is CATSRATEAFF. CDR3 nucleotide sequence: TGTGCCACCAGCAGAGCCACTGAAGCTTTCTTT.

Concerning this clonotype: A much larger clone is a single base away; this may be a read error. The chain has TRBV7-2 and TRBJ2-7; D call uncertain. CDR3 length equals 12 residues. V gave up 5 bases and J gave up 12 bases, with 17 bases separating them. Germline CDR1 is SGHTA and CDR2 is FQGNSA. CDR3 in DNA: TGTGCCAGCAGCCCCGTCGTGACCAACCCGTACTTC. Translation: CASSPVVTNPYF.

This clonotype was picked up many times. V and J are TRBV7-6 and TRBJ2-2, with TRBD2 matching 10 bases. The germline gives CDR1 SGHVS, CDR2 FNYEAQ. The CDR3 contains 16 residues. V shed 1 base, J shed 4 bases, and the junction held 3 bases outside the gene matches. The DNA of the CDR3 is TGTGCCAGCAGCTTAGGGACTAGCGGTTCCACCGGGGAGCTGTTTTTT. This codes for CASSLGTSGSTGELFF.

This clonotype was detected ten times or more. The chain recombines TRBV28 with TRBJ1-6, with unresolved D. CDR1 and CDR2 from the germline V gene are MDHEN and SYDVKM. The germline V and J ends were trimmed by 6 bases and 4 bases, with 10 bases remaining between them. CDR3 length: 14 amino acids. CDR3 sequence (DNA): TGTGCCAGCAGCCCTGGAATGTATAATTCACCCCTCCACTTT. It translates to CASSPGMYNSPLHF.

This clonotype was seen a handful of times. The rearrangement links TRBV19 to TRBJ1-1; the D gene is possibly TRBD1 (6 bases). V dropped 0 bases and J dropped 8 bases, with 13 bases sitting between them. Germline lookup yields CDR1 LNHDA and CDR2 SQIVND (reference sequence). The CDR3 has 14 residues. The CDR3 DNA is TGTGCCAGTAGTATAGACCTGACAGGACCCGAAGCTTTCTTT. Amino acid sequence: CASSIDLTGPEAFF.

The sample holds a few counts of this clonotype. This chain joins TRBV12-3 or TRBV12-4 and TRBJ2-3, with 8 bases aligning to TRBD2. Germline trimming cut 8 bases from V and 3 bases from J; bases unmatched to any gene: 10. CDR3 length: 15 amino acids. The CDR3 loop is CASSLSSGQTDTQYF. DNA for the CDR3: TGTGCCAGCTCCCTCTCTAGCGGGCAGACAGATACGCAGTATTTT.

This clonotype was seen at least ten times. The chain uses TRBV20-1 and TRBJ2-1; 7 bases agree with TRBD2. The CDR3 spans 16 residues. The germline V gene has CDR1 DFQATT and CDR2 SNEGSKA (reference sequence). The junction had 15 bases not matched to a gene; V was cut back by 6 bases and J by 4 bases. The CDR3: CSANRPTGGTYNEQFF. CDR3 DNA sequence: TGCAGTGCGAACCGCCCTACGGGAGGAACATACAATGAGCAGTTCTTC.

This clonotype has ten or more counts. V and J are TRBV19 and TRBJ2-1, with 11 positions matching TRBD1. The CDR3 has 17 residues. CDR1 is LNHDA, CDR2 SQIVND, per germline (reference sequence). After removal of 2 bases from V and 5 bases from J, the junction contained 8 bases not matched to a gene. This chain's CDR3 is CASSILGQGVTHNEQFF. For the CDR3, the DNA is TGTGCCAGTAGTATATTGGGACAGGGGGTTACCCACAATGAGCAGTTCTTC.

This clonotype was recorded many times. The gene calls are TRBV12-3 or TRBV12-4 and TRBJ1-2; a possible D gene is TRBD1 (5 bases). The germline V and J ends were trimmed by 5 bases and 8 bases, with 12 bases remaining between them. CDR3 length: 12 residues. CDR3 sequence (DNA): TGTGCCAGCAGTGGGGCAAAGTGGGGCTACACCTTC. Translating gives CASSGAKWGYTF.

This clonotype was detected a few times. V and J are TRBV19 and TRBJ1-5; tentative D call: TRBD1 (5 bases). Per germline, CDR1 LNHDA and CDR2 SQIVND (reference sequence). V was clipped by 7 bases and J by 0 bases, with 25 bases between them. The CDR3 spans 19 residues. CDR3 region: CASTKFGEQTEYSNQPQHF. CDR3 coding DNA: TGTGCCAGTACCAAATTCGGGGAACAGACAGAATATAGCAATCAGCCCCAGCATTTT.

The V gene is TRBV7-2, the J gene TRBJ2-2, with unresolved D. The length of the CDR3 is 13 residues. The germline gives CDR1 SGHTA, CDR2 FQGNSA. The V end lost 5 bases, the J end lost 6 bases, and 10 bases lay between the germline ends. CDR3 amino acids: CASSPSHSGELFF. CDR3 nucleotides: TGTGCCAGCAGCCCAAGCCATTCCGGGGAGCTGTTTTTT.

This clonotype appeared many times. The chain links TRBV5-6 to TRBJ2-2; 8 bases match TRBD1. The CDR3 spans 17 residues. CDR1 and CDR2 (germline): SGHDT, YYEEEE. V shed 5 bases and J 5 bases; nucleotides not matched to a gene: 14. CDR3 DNA sequence: TGTGCCAGCAGGCCTCTAGTTCAGGGGGCGCTGACCGGGGAGCTGTTTTTT. Translating gives CASRPLVQGALTGELFF.